This T cell receptor beta chain originates from a study of cytomegalovirus exposure and HLA in healthy donors. Study conclusions and caveats: Analyzed later, association rates of TCRs varied across HLA loci, with DRB1 most and HLA-C fewest. Later analysis demonstrated an association between a missense DCLRE1C variant and TCR beta V- and J-gene trimming.

The CDR3 is 15 amino acids. The V gene's germline CDR1 is SGHNT and CDR2 YYREEE (reference sequence). Trimming stripped 2 bases from V and 7 bases from J, with 18 bases between. The PCR was carried out with 60 Vbeta primers and 13 Jbeta primers. This table comes from immunoSEQ multiplex PCR, and its TCRdb copy is limited to in-frame clones, with some not included. The sample shows about 160,000 clones, 60% to 85% of them seen only once. As to this clone: Its specificity is unknown.

This TCR was recovered from a woman aged 40 to 50 in good health and CMV-seronegative. Sequencing was done on a sample of PBMCs. The gene calls are TRBV5-4 and TRBJ1-2; a possible D gene is TRBD1 (5 bases). The CDR3 is CASSFRSDPGGGYTF. For the CDR3, the DNA is TGTGCCAGCAGCTTCCGGTCTGACCCCGGGGGTGGCTACACCTTC.